This entry lists 6 T cell receptor beta chains sequenced from one sample in a study of cytomegalovirus exposure and HLA in healthy donors. The primer mix had 60 Vbeta and 13 Jbeta primers. Produced via immunoSEQ multiplex PCR; TCRdb's table is partial and in-frame only. This repertoire comprises around 150,000 clones; its ten largest clones make up roughly 1.3%. What was sequenced was PBMCs. These receptors were collected from a woman aged 55 to 70 in good health and CMV-seronegative.

The chain has TRBV11-2 and TRBJ2-1, with 8 bases fitting TRBD2. V lost 1 base to trimming and J lost 5 bases; unmatched junction nucleotides: 1. The CDR3 length is 14 residues. Germline-derived CDR1 and CDR2 are SGHAT and FQNNGV. CDR3 sequence: CASSLGGLDNEQFF. CDR3 coding DNA: TGTGCCAGCAGCTTAGGGGGACTAGACAATGAGCAGTTCTTC.

The chain couples TRBV4-3 to TRBJ1-3, with D possibly TRBD1 on 6 matching bases. V lost 3 bases, J lost 11 bases, and 17 bases lay in between. Germline V CDR1 and CDR2: LGHNA, YSLEER. This CDR3 contains 14 residues. CDR3 loop: CASSQDSLSESIYF. The CDR3 nucleotides read TGCGCCAGCAGCCAGGACAGTCTAAGTGAGTCCATATATTTT.

V is TRBV29-1 and J is TRBJ2-7; 7 bases align to TRBD1. Looked up from germline, CDR1 is SQVTM and CDR2 is ANQGSEA. This CDR3 spans 12 amino acids. V dropped 3 bases and J dropped 7; count of bases not matched to a gene: 6. The CDR3, as DNA: TGCAGCGTTGACACAGGGGCTTGGGAGCAGTACTTC. Its protein product is CSVDTGAWEQYF.

The rearrangement links TRBV7-2 to TRBJ2-7, with 9 positions matching TRBD2. Per the germline V gene, CDR1 is SGHTA and CDR2 is FQGNSA. V lost 7 bases and J lost 2; bases outside the gene matches: 15. The CDR3 is 17 residues long. Here the CDR3 reads CASIGRPSGTIPYEQYF. The CDR3 region has the DNA TGTGCCAGCATCGGGCGGCCTAGCGGGACTATACCCTACGAGCAGTACTTC.

The chain combines TRBV4-1 with TRBJ2-5; TRBD1 aligns across 7 bases. Germline V CDR1 and CDR2: MGHRA, YSYEKL. This CDR3 is 18 amino acids long. The V and J ends lost 0 bases and 7 bases, in that order; junction bases with no gene match: 17. The CDR3 DNA follows: TGCGCCAGCAGCCAAGAAAACCTCGACAGGGACCCTTCAGGGACCCAGTACTTC. Its protein is CASSQENLDRDPSGTQYF.

This sequence joins TRBV29-1 and TRBJ2-7; 11 nucleotides match TRBD1. CDR1 and CDR2 (germline): SQVTM, ANQGSEA. V lost 6 bases to trimming and J lost 6 bases; unmatched junction nucleotides: 4. This CDR3 comprises 12 residues. The CDR3 loop reads CSVRTGGGEQYF. CDR3 bases: TGCAGCGTCCGGACAGGGGGCGGCGAGCAGTACTTC.